This T cell receptor beta chain emerged from a study of beta chain features in type 1 diabetes. The study's findings and limits: The VDJ junctions of type 1 diabetes patients carried fewer insertions and more deletions.

The CDR3 contains 13 residues. Trimming took 5 bases from V and 1 from J, leaving 8 bases between them. Germline V gene data show CDR1 as MNHNS and CDR2 as SASEGT. This clone was counted a few times. Its antigen is not known. Isolated RNA was reverse transcribed in full, so expressed TCRB transcripts were sequenced. Repertoires were generated with immunoSEQ multiplex PCR, while TCRdb's copy carries only in-frame clones and drops some. Of around 160,000 clones in the sample, under 60% were seen once. This receptor was identified in a man aged 18 to 30 in good health. The sample consisted of Tregs from blood. The chain employs TRBV6-1 and TRBJ1-1; D gene ambiguous. DNA for the CDR3: TGTGCCAGCAGTATGGGAGGGAACACTGAAGCTTTCTTT. Translation gives CASSMGGNTEAFF.